The source of this T cell receptor (beta chain) is a study of cytomegalovirus exposure and HLA in healthy donors. Whole-study results and caveats: Some TCR beta chains (164 of them) were listed as cytomegalovirus-associated. A later analysis by the authors found several of the most significant clusters apparently linked to common viral pathogens. A prior analysis recorded that most TCR beta V segments were productive about 87% or about 30% of the time.

The PCR employed 60 Vbeta primers together with 13 Jbeta primers. This table comes from immunoSEQ multiplex PCR, and its TCRdb copy is limited to in-frame clones, with some not included. The profile shows over 150,000 clones, 80% of them singletons. Per germline, CDR1 SGHRS and CDR2 YFSETQ. CDR3 length: 15 residues. V gave up 4 bases and J gave up 5 bases; unmatched junction bases: 6. Concerning this clone itself: What it binds is unknown.

The chain links TRBV5-1 to TRBJ2-2; TRBD2 matches 9 bases. Specimen: PBMCs. The TCR sequence derives from a boy between 10 and 17 years old in good health and CMV-seronegative. The CDR3 nucleotides read TGCGCCAGCAGCCGCGGGGGGGGTTGGACCGGGGAGCTGTTTTTT. Translated, it gives CASSRGGGWTGELFF. The full variable domain, in which reference TRBV5-1 and TRBJ2-2 provide the parts outside the CDR3, is KAGVTQTPRYLIKTRGQQVTLSCSPISGHRSVSWYQQTPGQGLQFLFEYFSETQRNKGNFPGRFSGRQFSNSRSEMNVSTLELGDSALYLCASSRGGGWTGELFFGEGSRLTVL.